This TCR beta chain was sequenced during a study of T cells after yellow fever vaccination. Points from the study as a whole: The secondary response showed a weaker magnitude and a faster peak, day 5 versus 15.

This clonotype turned up a few times. Its specificity is not known. One entry per CDR3 protein, called by TCRdb with MiXCR from the 5' RACE reads. The data hold 300,000 to 350,000 distinct CDR3 sequences, with around 8.1% observed a single time. The sequence was collected from a man in his late teens or twenties who received the YFV17D yellow fever vaccine. Sequencing used PBMCs, obtained around 45 days after the first yellow fever vaccination.

CDR3 coding DNA: TGCGCCAGCAGCTTAAACAGGGGAAACACCGGGGAGCTGTTTTTT. Amino acids: CASSLNRGNTGELFF. The chain links TRBV5-1 to TRBJ2-2, with TRBD1 matching over 7 bases. V was pared by 2 bases and J by 2 bases, with 3 bases of the junction left unmatched. CDR3 size: 15 residues. Germline V CDR1 and CDR2: SGHRS, YFSETQ.